This T cell receptor (beta chain) originates from a study of T cell responses to AZD1222 COVID-19 vaccine. Study-wide results and limits: Repertoire sampling was restricted to post-peak T cell response timepoints. Just 6 or 7 people given AZD1222 tested seropositive at baseline. Donors in the cohort were predominantly white British and more often female, and clonal diversity was possibly underestimated.

Trimming cost V 2 bases and J 3 bases, with 11 bases left between them. The CDR3 is made up of 15 amino acids. From germline, CDR1 is SGHTA and CDR2 FQGNSA. Comments on this clone: Its antigen is unidentified.

Sequencing used immunoSEQ multiplex PCR; TCRdb keeps in-frame clones, though not all of them. This table has approximately 100,000 clones, roughly 91% appearing once. Second-dose schedules of about 4 or about 12 weeks were combined. The TCR sequence derives from an adult who received the AZD1222 COVID-19 vaccine. This chain uses TRBV7-2 with TRBJ2-1; D perhaps matches TRBD1 (6 bases). The specimen comprised peripheral blood, sampled 28 days after the second AZD1222 dose. CDR3 coding DNA: TGTGCCAGCAGCTTATTCCAGGGGCACTACAATGAGCAGTTCTTC. Translation: CASSLFQGHYNEQFF. Full variable domain (rest looked up from reference TRBV7-2 and TRBJ2-1): GAGVSQSPSNKVTEKGKDVELRCDPISGHTALYWYRQSLGQGLEFLIYFQGNSAPDKSGLPSDRFSAERTGGSVSTLTIQRTQQEDSAVYLCASSLFQGHYNEQFFGPGTRLTVL.